This T cell receptor (beta chain) was documented in a study of read filtering for tumor transcriptome and immune sequencing. Turning to the study itself: After DNase treatment, RNA was made into whole-transcriptome libraries.

The sample holds many counts of this clonotype. The library was built from roughly 400 ng RNA with molecular barcoded adaptors for alpha/delta and beta/gamma chains. Each CDR3 protein gets one entry after TCRdb re-called the reads with MiXCR. The sample has some 41,000 distinct CDR3 sequences, around 15% seen once; the top ten hold around 30%. The CDR3 spans 13 residues. The ends were cut back, 8 bases at V and 4 bases at J, with 15 bases in the middle. Germline V gene data show CDR1 as MNHNS and CDR2 as SASEGT. The sequenced sample consisted of a population of CD138-negative cells sorted from bone marrow. The rearrangement joins TRBV6-1 to TRBJ2-7; no reliable D call. The sequence came from a donor at least 40 years old with multiple myeloma. CDR3 bases: TGTGCCAGCGCCGGTCCCCCTTTGTACGAGCAGTACTTC. Protein sequence: CASAGPPLYEQYF.